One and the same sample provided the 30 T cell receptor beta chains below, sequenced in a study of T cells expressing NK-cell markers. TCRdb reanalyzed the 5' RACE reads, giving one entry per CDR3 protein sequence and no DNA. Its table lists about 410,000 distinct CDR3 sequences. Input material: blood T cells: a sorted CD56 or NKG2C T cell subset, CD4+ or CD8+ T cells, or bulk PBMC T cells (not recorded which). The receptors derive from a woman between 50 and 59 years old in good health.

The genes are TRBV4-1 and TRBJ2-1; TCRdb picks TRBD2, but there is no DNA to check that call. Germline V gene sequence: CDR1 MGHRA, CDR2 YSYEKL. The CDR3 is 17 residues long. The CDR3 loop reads CASSQTGTSGLNNEQFF.

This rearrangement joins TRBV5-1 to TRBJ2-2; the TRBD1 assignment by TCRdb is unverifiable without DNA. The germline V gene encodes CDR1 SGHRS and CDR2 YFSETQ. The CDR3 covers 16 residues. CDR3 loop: CASSSRGVVATGELFF.

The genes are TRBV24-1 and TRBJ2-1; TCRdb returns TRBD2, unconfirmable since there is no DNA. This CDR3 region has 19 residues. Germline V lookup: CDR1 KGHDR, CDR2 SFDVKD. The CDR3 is CATSPREVRKWSSYNEQFF.

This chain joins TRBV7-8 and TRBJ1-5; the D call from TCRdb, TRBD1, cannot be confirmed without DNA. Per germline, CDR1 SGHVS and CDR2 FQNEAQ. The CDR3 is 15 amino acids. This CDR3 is CASRSSIDRDQPQHF.

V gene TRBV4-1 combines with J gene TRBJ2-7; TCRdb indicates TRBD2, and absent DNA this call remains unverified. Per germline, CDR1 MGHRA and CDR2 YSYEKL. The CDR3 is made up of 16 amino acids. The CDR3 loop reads CASSQITSGRPYEQYF.

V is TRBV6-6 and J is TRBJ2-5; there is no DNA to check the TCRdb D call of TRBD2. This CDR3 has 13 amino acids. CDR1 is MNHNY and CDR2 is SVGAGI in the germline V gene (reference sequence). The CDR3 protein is CASSYEGKETQYF.

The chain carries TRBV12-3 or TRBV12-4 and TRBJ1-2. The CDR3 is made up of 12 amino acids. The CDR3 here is CASSFTGNGYTF.

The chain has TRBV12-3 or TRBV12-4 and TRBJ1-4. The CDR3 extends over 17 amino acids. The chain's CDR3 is CASSLVGLTATNEKLFF.

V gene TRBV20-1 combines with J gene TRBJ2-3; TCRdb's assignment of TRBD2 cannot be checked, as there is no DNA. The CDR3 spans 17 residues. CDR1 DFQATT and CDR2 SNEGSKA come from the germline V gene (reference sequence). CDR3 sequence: CSAPNQRESPSTDTQYF.

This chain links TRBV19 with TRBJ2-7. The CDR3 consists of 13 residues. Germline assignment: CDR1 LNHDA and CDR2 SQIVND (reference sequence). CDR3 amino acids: CASSIALLDEQYF.

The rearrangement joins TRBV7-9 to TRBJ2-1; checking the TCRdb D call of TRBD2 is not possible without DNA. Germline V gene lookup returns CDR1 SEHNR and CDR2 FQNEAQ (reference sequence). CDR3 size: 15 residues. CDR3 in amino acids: CASSSTGTSMGEQFF.

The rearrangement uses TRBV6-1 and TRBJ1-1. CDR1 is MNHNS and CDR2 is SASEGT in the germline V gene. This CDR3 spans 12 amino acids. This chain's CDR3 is CASSEVGYEAFF.

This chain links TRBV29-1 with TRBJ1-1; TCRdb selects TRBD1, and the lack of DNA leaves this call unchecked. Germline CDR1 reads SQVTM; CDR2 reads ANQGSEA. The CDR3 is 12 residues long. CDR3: CSVKDRASEAFF.

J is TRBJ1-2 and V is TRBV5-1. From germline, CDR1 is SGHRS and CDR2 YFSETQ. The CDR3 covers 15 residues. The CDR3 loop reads CASSSRGPVPYGYTF.

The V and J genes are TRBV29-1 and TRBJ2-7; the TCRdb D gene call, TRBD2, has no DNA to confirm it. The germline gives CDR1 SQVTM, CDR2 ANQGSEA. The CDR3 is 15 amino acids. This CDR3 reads CSVVGGGSRAYEQYF.

The CDR3 region is CASSARLRTSGNMIHEQFF. The chain employs TRBV7-9 and TRBJ2-1; with no DNA, the TCRdb D assignment of TRBD2 cannot be verified. The CDR3 extends over 19 amino acids. Germline CDR1 and CDR2: SEHNR and FQNEAQ (reference sequence).

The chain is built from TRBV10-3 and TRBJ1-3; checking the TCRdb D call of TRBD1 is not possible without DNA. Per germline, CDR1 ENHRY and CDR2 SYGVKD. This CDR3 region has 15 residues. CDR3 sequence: CAISETGGAGNTIYF.

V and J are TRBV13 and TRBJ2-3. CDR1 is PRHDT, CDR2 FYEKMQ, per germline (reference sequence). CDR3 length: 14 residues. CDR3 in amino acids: CASSLGLNEDTQYF.

CDR3 amino acids: CSASPGQGIPDTQYF. The rearrangement joins TRBV29-1 to TRBJ2-3; without DNA, the TCRdb call of TRBD1 cannot be checked. The CDR3 runs 15 residues. Germline CDR1 SQVTM, CDR2 ANQGSEA.

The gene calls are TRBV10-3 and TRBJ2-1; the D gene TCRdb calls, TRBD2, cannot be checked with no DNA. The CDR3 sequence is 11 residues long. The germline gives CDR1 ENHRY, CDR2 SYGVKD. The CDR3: CAISEGTIQFF.

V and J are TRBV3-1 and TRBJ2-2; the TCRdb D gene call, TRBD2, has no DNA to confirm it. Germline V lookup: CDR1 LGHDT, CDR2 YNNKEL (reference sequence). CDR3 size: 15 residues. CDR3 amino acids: CASSQRGLAAGELFF.

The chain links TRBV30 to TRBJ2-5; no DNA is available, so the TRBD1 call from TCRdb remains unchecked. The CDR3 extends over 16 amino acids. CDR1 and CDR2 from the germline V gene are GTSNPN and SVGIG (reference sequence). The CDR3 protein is CAWSVELGPVQETQYF.

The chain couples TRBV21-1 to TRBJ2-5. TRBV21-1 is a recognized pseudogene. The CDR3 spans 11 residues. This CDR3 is CASSKPETQYF.

The CDR3 sequence: CASSLQGSQPQHF. The chain carries TRBV28 and TRBJ1-5; the TCRdb D gene call, TRBD1, has no DNA to confirm it. There are 13 residues in the CDR3. The germline V gene encodes CDR1 MDHEN and CDR2 SYDVKM.

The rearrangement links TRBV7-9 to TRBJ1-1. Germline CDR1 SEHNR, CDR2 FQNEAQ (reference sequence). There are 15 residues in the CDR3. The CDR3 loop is CASSSEGPRRSWAFF.

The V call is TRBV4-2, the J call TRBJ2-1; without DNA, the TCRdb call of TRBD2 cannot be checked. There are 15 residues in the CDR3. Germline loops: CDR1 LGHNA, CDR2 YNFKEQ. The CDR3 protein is CASSLWRGLGNEQFF.

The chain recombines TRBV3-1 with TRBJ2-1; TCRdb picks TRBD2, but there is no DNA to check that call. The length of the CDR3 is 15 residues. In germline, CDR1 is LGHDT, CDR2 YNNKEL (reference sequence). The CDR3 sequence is CASSQGVAGEVRQFF.

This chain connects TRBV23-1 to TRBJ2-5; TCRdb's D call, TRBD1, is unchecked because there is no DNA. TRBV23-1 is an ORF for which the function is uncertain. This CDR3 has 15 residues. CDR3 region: CASSHPGTQKETQYF.

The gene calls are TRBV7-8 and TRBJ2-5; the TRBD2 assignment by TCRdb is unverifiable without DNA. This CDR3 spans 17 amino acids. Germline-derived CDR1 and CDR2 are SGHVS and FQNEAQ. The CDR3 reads CASSLGTRFMIQETQYF.

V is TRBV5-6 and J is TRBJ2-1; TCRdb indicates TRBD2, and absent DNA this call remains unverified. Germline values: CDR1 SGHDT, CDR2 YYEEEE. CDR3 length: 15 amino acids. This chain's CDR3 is CASSLRIAGVYEQFF.